These 7 T cell receptor beta chains share one sample of origin, sequenced in a study of T cells after yellow fever vaccination. TCRdb re-called the 5' RACE reads through MiXCR, storing one row per CDR3 protein. This table holds some 350,000 distinct CDR3 sequences, about 4% found once. Sequencing used PBMCs, obtained 5 days after the yellow fever booster vaccination. Receptors were obtained from a man between 18 and 35 years old who received the YFV17D yellow fever vaccine.

This clonotype was recorded a few times. The rearrangement links TRBV9 to TRBJ2-5; TRBD2 matches at 8 bases. This CDR3 contains 15 residues. With 6 bases clipped from V and 5 bases from J, the junction kept 12 bases outside the gene matches. Germline CDR1 SGDLS, CDR2 YYNGEE. CDR3 residues: CASNMYGGARETQYF. The CDR3 DNA sequence: TGTGCCAGCAACATGTACGGGGGGGCGAGGGAGACCCAGTACTTC.

The V gene is TRBV7-3, the J gene TRBJ2-5; no clear D gene. Between the trimmed V and J ends, which lost 6 bases and 7 bases, there was a span of 15 bases. CDR1 SGHTA and CDR2 FQGTGA come from the germline V gene. The CDR3 sequence is 13 residues long. CDR3 sequence reads: CASRSGPWGTQYF. The DNA for the CDR3 is TGTGCCAGCAGATCCGGGCCCTGGGGGACCCAGTACTTC.

The V gene is TRBV5-6, the J gene TRBJ2-3; D may match TRBD1 or TRBD2 (5 bases each). V lost 3 bases and J lost 2, with 10 bases in between. CDR1 and CDR2 (germline): SGHDT, YYEEEE. This CDR3 is built from 14 residues. The CDR3 coding sequence is TGTGCCAGCAGCTCGGGACCACTCACAGATACGCAGTATTTT. Amino acids: CASSSGPLTDTQYF.

There are a few counts of this clonotype. The CDR3 sequence: CASSGYSSGAYYNEQFF. The CDR3 bases are TGTGCCAGCAGCGGATACTCCAGCGGGGCTTACTACAATGAGCAGTTCTTC. The chain combines TRBV5-6 with TRBJ2-1; TRBD2 matches 7 bases. Trimming took 4 bases from V and 3 from J; bases not matched to a gene: 13. CDR3 length: 17 amino acids. The V gene's germline CDR1 is SGHDT and CDR2 YYEEEE. Filled out from reference TRBV5-6 and TRBJ2-1, the complete variable domain reads DAGVTQSPTHLIKTRGQQVTLRCSPKSGHDTVSWYQQALGQGPQFIFQYYEEEERQRGNFPDRFSGHQFPNYSSELNVNALLLGDSALYLCASSGYSSGAYYNEQFFGPGTRLTVL.

This clonotype was counted many times. The CDR3 region is CASSSFLAGNTDTQYF. CDR3 DNA: TGTGCCAGCAGTTCCTTCCTAGCGGGAAACACAGATACGCAGTATTTT. V gene TRBV7-3 combines with J gene TRBJ2-3; 9 bases are a match to TRBD2. The length of the CDR3 is 16 residues. The germline gives CDR1 SGHTA, CDR2 FQGTGA. J gave up 2 bases and V 6 bases, and 9 bases lay outside the gene matches.

This chain links TRBV7-9 with TRBJ1-2; no reliable D call. CDR1 and CDR2 (germline): SEHNR, FQNEAQ (reference sequence). The CDR3 runs 15 residues. V lost 2 bases and J 4 bases, leaving 14 bases between the germline ends. The CDR3 reads CASSLLEVFFYGYTF. CDR3 DNA sequence: TGTGCCAGCAGCTTATTGGAGGTCTTCTTCTATGGCTACACCTTC.

The V and J genes are TRBV7-2 and TRBJ2-1; 7 bases map to TRBD2. This CDR3 is built from 13 residues. The junction had 5 bases not matched to a gene; V was cut back by 5 bases and J by 7 bases. CDR1 is SGHTA and CDR2 is FQGNSA in the germline V gene. For the CDR3, the DNA is TGTGCCAGCAGCCGTGCGGGGGAAAATGAGCAGTTCTTC. Translated, it gives CASSRAGENEQFF.